This T cell receptor beta chain was identified in a study of blood T cell repertoires in COVID-19. Study-level background: The samples span acute and convalescent COVID-19 from the United States, Italy and Spain. T cells, B-cell-depleted T cells, or PBMCs supplied cDNA or gDNA.

With V trimmed by 4 bases and J by 1 base, 7 bases remained unmatched. The CDR3 covers 15 residues. Germline CDR1 is SGHRS and CDR2 is YFSETQ. In the original workflow: The authors estimated nucleated cell counts from reference gene primer amplification. This table comes from immunoSEQ multiplex PCR, and its TCRdb copy is limited to in-frame clones, with some not included. That table is the source of V, J and clone size, and D and trimming were worked out from the DNA. The sample contains fewer than 250,000 clones, roughly 90% of which appear only once. The V gene is TRBV5-1, the J gene TRBJ1-2, with TRBD1 identical over 7 bases. The source is a woman in her sixties or seventies with acute or convalescent COVID-19. Sequencing used peripheral blood. DNA of the CDR3: TGCGCCAGCAGCCCTGGACAGGAGCTTAACTATGGCTACACCTTC. Translated, it gives CASSPGQELNYGYTF.